The source of this T cell receptor beta chain is a study of PD-1 blockade in classical Hodgkin lymphoma. The study, taken as a whole, reports: The baseline diversity of complete responders showed similarity to that of newly diagnosed patients. As was reported, newly diagnosed patients showed lower baseline TCR diversity than healthy donors did.

Time point described: cycle 4 day 1 (C4D1), after 6 weeks of nivolumab. Each and every patient relapsed after autologous stem cell transplantation, and patients got differing brentuximab vedotin exposure. This clone appeared once. Its antigen is still unknown. Some clones are missing from TCRdb's copy, which holds only in-frame ones; the method was immunoSEQ multiplex PCR. The sample lists over 70,000 clones, approximately 90% occurring once. CDR3 length: 15 residues. Trimming shortened V by 0 bases and J by 7 bases, and 14 bases separated the two germline ends. CDR1 is SGHTA and CDR2 is FQGTGA in the germline V gene.

The sample consisted of peripheral blood mononuclear cells (PBMCs), taken before the fourth cycle of nivolumab. The chain uses TRBV7-3 and TRBJ2-3; maybe TRBD1 (5 bases). The TCR was taken from a human donor with classical Hodgkin lymphoma. CDR3 sequence reads: CASSLTAQAANTQYF. CDR3 DNA: TGTGCCAGCAGCTTAACAGCACAGGCAGCAAATACGCAGTATTTT.